This passage covers 22 T cell receptor beta chains from one sample sequenced in a study of blood T cell repertoires in COVID-19 (dated by TCRdb to 2018 to 2021). The library was obtained by the immunoSEQ multiplex PCR assay. TCRdb mirrors the immuneACCESS table, restricted to in-frame sequences. Some clones are absent from its copies; in checked studies, under half trace to an unresolved V gene, and the reason for the others is unknown. The sample records some 190,000 clones, over 70% of which are singletons. The ten largest make up approximately 15% of the sample. The sample comprised PBMCs or T cells enriched from blood (not recorded which). The receptors originated from a man in his fifties or sixties who had been exposed to COVID-19.

This clone was detected once. The chain links TRBV7-9 to TRBJ2-5, with 8 bases identical to TRBD2. Losses at the gene ends were 0 bases for V and 5 bases for J; bases not matched to a gene: 2. The CDR3 length is 14 residues. Per the germline V gene, CDR1 is SEHNR and CDR2 is FQNEAQ (reference sequence). CDR3 sequence reads: CASSLAGLGETQYF. The CDR3 region has the DNA TGTGCCAGCAGCTTAGCGGGACTAGGGGAGACCCAGTACTTC.

This clone was observed once. The chain is built from TRBV5-1 and TRBJ2-5; 12 bases match TRBD2. The germline gives CDR1 SGHRS, CDR2 YFSETQ. V was pared by 0 bases and J by 2 bases, with 11 bases of the junction left unmatched. The CDR3 has 19 residues. CDR3 sequence: CASSLARGLAGGKQETQYF. The CDR3 region has the DNA TGCGCCAGCAGCTTGGCTCGTGGGCTAGCGGGGGGGAAACAAGAGACCCAGTACTTC.

As for this clone: A read error is possible here, since a much larger clone lies one base away. The rearrangement links TRBV11-3 to TRBJ1-1; possibly TRBD1 for D (5 bases). Trimming left V 5 bases short and J 1 base short, with 8 bases between. Per germline, CDR1 SGHNT and CDR2 YENEEA. The CDR3 spans 13 residues. The CDR3 coding sequence is TGTGCCAGCAGCCGTCAGGGGAACACTGAAGCTTTCTTT. This gives the protein CASSRQGNTEAFF. The full variable domain, rest sourced from reference TRBV11-3 and TRBJ1-1, is EAGVVQSPRYKIIEKKQPVAFWCNPISGHNTLYWYLQNLGQGPELLIRYENEEAVDDSQLPKDRFSAERLKGVDSTLKIQPAELGDSAVYLCASSRQGNTEAFFGQGTRLTVV.

The rearrangement links TRBV11-3 to TRBJ2-3; D is ambiguous. V was cut by 5 bases and J by 0 bases, with 12 bases left in between. Germline lookup yields CDR1 SGHNT and CDR2 YENEEA. This CDR3 is 15 amino acids long. The CDR3 DNA follows: TGTGCCAGCAGCCCTCGGAGCCTTAGCACAGATACGCAGTATTTT. Translated: CASSPRSLSTDTQYF.

The V and J genes are TRBV28 and TRBJ2-1, with TRBD2 identical over 8 bases. Germline assignment: CDR1 MDHEN and CDR2 SYDVKM. The V and J ends lost 6 bases and 3 bases, in that order; junction bases with no gene match: 7. The CDR3 is 15 amino acids. The CDR3 here is CASSLLADIYNEQFF. The CDR3 DNA reads as TGTGCCAGCAGCCTACTAGCGGATATCTACAATGAGCAGTTCTTC.

J is TRBJ1-6 and V is TRBV27, with 12 bases aligning to TRBD1. Germline CDR1 MNHEY, CDR2 SMNVEV (reference sequence). The CDR3 extends over 18 amino acids. With V trimmed by 0 bases and J by 6 bases, 6 bases remained unmatched. CDR3: CASSLSQGDRGRNSPLHF. The CDR3 DNA reads as TGTGCCAGCAGTTTATCGCAGGGGGACAGGGGGCGTAATTCACCCCTCCACTTT.

This chain connects TRBV28 to TRBJ2-7, with D possibly being TRBD2 (5 bases). The V end lost 2 bases, the J end lost 4 bases, and 12 bases lay between the germline ends. Germline-derived CDR1 and CDR2 are MDHEN and SYDVKM. The CDR3 has 14 amino acids. The CDR3 here is CASSLQRSVYEQYF. The DNA for the CDR3 is TGTGCCAGCAGTTTACAGCGGAGCGTTTACGAGCAGTACTTC.

The chain couples TRBV29-1 to TRBJ1-2; no firm D call. The CDR3 is 10 residues long. V lost 3 bases and J 6 bases, leaving 5 bases between the germline ends. The V gene's germline CDR1 is SQVTM and CDR2 ANQGSEA. Here the CDR3 DNA reads TGCAGCGTTGACACGGATGGCTACACCTTC. It yields the protein CSVDTDGYTF.

This rearrangement joins TRBV7-2 to TRBJ2-7; 10 bases are shared with TRBD2. The CDR3 loop spans 16 amino acids. The germline gives CDR1 SGHTA, CDR2 FQGNSA. Germline trimming cut 1 base from V and 4 bases from J; bases unmatched to any gene: 7. The CDR3 DNA sequence: TGTGCCAGCAGCTTAGAATGGGCTAGCGGGAGATACGAGCAGTACTTC. Encoded protein: CASSLEWASGRYEQYF.

CDR3 bases: TGCGCCAGCAGCTTGGGAGGCTACAATGAGCAGTTCTTC. Its protein is CASSLGGYNEQFF. V and J are TRBV5-1 and TRBJ2-1; D remains unclear. V was clipped by 0 bases and J by 3 bases, with 4 bases between them. Looked up from germline, CDR1 is SGHRS and CDR2 is YFSETQ. This CDR3 spans 13 amino acids. The entire variable domain, with the rest obtained from reference TRBV5-1 and TRBJ2-1, is as follows: KAGVTQTPRYLIKTRGQQVTLSCSPISGHRSVSWYQQTPGQGLQFLFEYFSETQRNKGNFPGRFSGRQFSNSRSEMNVSTLELGDSALYLCASSLGGYNEQFFGPGTRLTVL.

The chain has TRBV11-2 and TRBJ1-3; D may be TRBD1 (6 bases). Germline-derived CDR1 and CDR2 are SGHAT and FQNNGV. V was trimmed by 5 bases and J by 0 bases, leaving 17 bases between them. The CDR3 contains 17 residues. The CDR3 nucleotides are TGTGCCAGCAGCCGTACCAAAACAGGGAACTCTGGAAACACCATATATTTT. Residues: CASSRTKTGNSGNTIYF.

CDR3 sequence (DNA): TGTGCCAGCTCACGGGGAGCGGGAGGGCCGATGGATGAGCAGTTCTTC. It translates to CASSRGAGGPMDEQFF. This chain joins TRBV11-3 and TRBJ2-1, with 10 bases aligning to TRBD2. The V gene's germline CDR1 is SGHNT and CDR2 YENEEA. The CDR3 loop spans 16 amino acids. V dropped 8 bases and J dropped 8; count of bases not matched to a gene: 15.

The CDR3 nucleotides are TGTGCCAGCAGCTTAGGAACGACAACAACTAATGAAAAACTGTTTTTT. Its translation: CASSLGTTTTNEKLFF. The chain joins TRBV11-2 to TRBJ1-4; D unresolved. This CDR3 comprises 16 residues. Germline CDR1 and CDR2: SGHAT and FQNNGV. V was clipped by 1 base and J by 0 bases, with 9 bases between them.

The rearrangement links TRBV4-2 to TRBJ2-7, with 7 bases that match TRBD2. V shed 1 base and J 0 bases; nucleotides not matched to a gene: 6. The CDR3 runs to 16 residues. The germline gives CDR1 LGHNA, CDR2 YNFKEQ. The CDR3 sequence: CASSQVLADSSYEQYF. The CDR3 nucleotides are TGTGCCAGCAGCCAAGTCCTAGCGGATAGCTCCTACGAGCAGTACTTC.

This chain uses TRBV4-3 with TRBJ2-1, with TRBD2 matching 10 bases. Germline lookup yields CDR1 LGHNA and CDR2 YSLEER. CDR3 length: 14 amino acids. The V and J ends lost 5 bases and 6 bases, in that order; junction bases with no gene match: 4. As DNA, the CDR3 is TGCGCCAGCAGCTACGGGACTAGCGTCAATGAGCAGTTCTTC. It yields the protein CASSYGTSVNEQFF.

The genes are TRBV2 and TRBJ1-6; 7 positions match TRBD1. The J segment lost 0 bases and the V segment lost 4 bases, leaving 6 bases of the junction unmatched. This CDR3 spans 17 amino acids. CDR1 SNHLY and CDR2 FYNNEI come from the germline V gene. CDR3 sequence (DNA): TGTGCCAGCAGTGGCGCGACAGGGAGCTCCTATAATTCACCCCTCCACTTT. Its protein product is CASSGATGSSYNSPLHF.

The V call is TRBV5-4, the J call TRBJ1-2, with D perhaps matching TRBD1 (5 bases). Germline V lookup: CDR1 SGHNT, CDR2 YYREEE (reference sequence). The V end was cut by 6 bases, the J end by 11 bases, with 23 bases between. This CDR3 contains 14 residues. CDR3 sequence: CASIDSPATVRYTF. The DNA of the CDR3 is TGTGCCAGCATCGACTCCCCCGCGACAGTCAGATACACCTTC.

This chain uses TRBV9 with TRBJ2-2; TRBD2 agrees at 13 bases. Germline CDR1 reads SGDLS; CDR2 reads YYNGEE. The CDR3 is 19 residues long. The junction had 8 bases not matched to a gene; V was cut back by 3 bases and J by 0 bases. The CDR3 DNA reads TGTGCCAGCAGCGGCCGACTAGCGGGAGGTCCGTCGAACACCGGGGAGCTGTTTTTT. This encodes CASSGRLAGGPSNTGELFF.

V gene TRBV6-5 combines with J gene TRBJ1-2; TRBD1 matches at 7 bases. CDR1 is MNHEY, CDR2 SVGAGI, per germline. J was trimmed by 4 bases and V by 6 bases; bases with no gene match: 5. The CDR3 runs to 13 residues. The CDR3 DNA reads TGTGCCAGCAGCCCCGAGGGGGCCTATGGCTACACCTTC. It specifies CASSPEGAYGYTF.

The CDR3: CASSFGGRGETQYF. In nucleotides, the CDR3 is TGTGCCAGCAGCTTCGGGGGGAGGGGAGAGACCCAGTACTTC. The rearrangement joins TRBV9 to TRBJ2-5; 7 bases map to TRBD2. The V gene end was trimmed by 4 bases and the J gene end by 4 bases; junction bases not matched to a gene: 7. CDR1 is SGDLS, CDR2 YYNGEE, per germline. The CDR3 spans 14 residues.

This clone occurred once. V is TRBV13 and J is TRBJ2-2, with 7 nucleotides matching TRBD1. This CDR3 has 14 amino acids. Per the germline V gene, CDR1 is PRHDT and CDR2 is FYEKMQ (reference sequence). Trimming took 7 bases from V and 7 from J; bases not matched to a gene: 9. The CDR3 coding sequence is TGTGCCAGCAATATACGACAGGGCGACGGGGAGCTGTTTTTT. It is translated as CASNIRQGDGELFF.

This clone has a count of ten or more. The J gene is TRBJ2-7, the V gene TRBV7-3; D unresolved. Germline CDR1 is SGHTA and CDR2 is FQGTGA. Trimming pared 5 bases from V and 0 bases from J, leaving 14 bases between. The CDR3 totals 15 residues. The CDR3 DNA sequence: TGTGCCAGCAGCCGCACCCCGGGTGACTCCTACGAGCAGTACTTC. Its translation is CASSRTPGDSYEQYF.